The 29 T cell receptor beta chains reported below all come from one sample, sequenced in a study of T cells in Graves' hyperthyroidism and ophthalmopathy. Using RNA transcripts as the source, TCR beta CDR3 regions were amplified. Primed by the HTBI set, a first-round RT-PCR was run on the TCR CDR3. Each CDR3 protein gets one entry after TCRdb re-called the multiplex PCR reads with MiXCR. The sample includes some 180,000 distinct CDR3 sequences, over 15% seen only once; the top ten take around 27%. Sequencing used blood. These receptors all come from a woman aged 45-59 years with Graves' hyperthyroidism.

This clonotype was detected ten times or more. Here the CDR3 reads CASSLNRAGNQPQHF. CDR3 DNA: TGTGCCAGCAGTTTGAACAGGGCTGGCAATCAGCCCCAGCATTTT. J is TRBJ1-5 and V is TRBV6-1, with D possibly TRBD1 on 6 matching bases. The CDR3 runs to 15 residues. V was shortened by 5 bases and J by 2 bases, with 13 bases between the two germline ends. Germline V lookup: CDR1 MNHNS, CDR2 SASEGT.

The chain is built from TRBV19 and TRBJ2-4, with 9 bases matching TRBD1. This CDR3 region has 13 residues. The J segment lost 7 bases and the V segment lost 6 bases, leaving 4 bases of the junction unmatched. Germline V CDR1 and CDR2: LNHDA, SQIVND (reference sequence). CDR3 sequence reads: CASREQGANIQYF. CDR3 nucleotide sequence: TGTGCCAGTAGGGAACAGGGGGCGAACATTCAGTACTTC.

Details on this clonotype: This may stem from a read error, because a much larger clone lies one nucleotide away. This chain links TRBV12-3 or TRBV12-4 with TRBJ2-1; no clear D. This CDR3 is built from 13 residues. This CDR3 reads CASSTSSYDEQFF. In DNA, the CDR3 is TGTGCCAGCAGTACCAGCTCCTACGATGAGCAGTTCTTC.

With respect to this clonotype: A read error may explain this, as a much larger clone is one base away. The CDR3 loop reads CSARGPPLGDTQYF. DNA of the CDR3: TGCAGTGCTAGAGGTCCCCCCTTAGGAGATACGCAGTATTTT. The chain is built from TRBV20-1 and TRBJ2-3; D gene uncertain. The V gene's germline CDR1 is DFQATT and CDR2 SNEGSKA (reference sequence). The ends were cut back, 1 base at V and 5 bases at J, with 13 bases in the middle. The CDR3 spans 14 residues.

Many counts were recorded for this clonotype. This chain links TRBV7-2 with TRBJ1-2; D is possibly TRBD1 (5 bases). CDR3 length: 16 amino acids. Trimming took off 5 bases at V and 0 bases at J, with 16 bases between the two ends. Germline V gives CDR1 SGHTA, CDR2 FQGNSA. CDR3 amino acids: CASSPRLGVPNYGYTF. The CDR3 DNA is TGTGCCAGCAGCCCCCGGTTAGGGGTTCCTAACTATGGCTACACCTTC.

The V gene is TRBV12-3 or TRBV12-4, the J gene TRBJ2-1, with D perhaps matching TRBD2 (6 bases). Trimming pared 3 bases from V and 7 bases from J, leaving 22 bases between. There are 17 residues in the CDR3. The CDR3 DNA is TGTGCCAGCAGTTTTATACAAACTAGCCGGAGCAAGAATGAGCAGTTCTTC. Translation gives CASSFIQTSRSKNEQFF.

V usage is TRBV18 and J usage is TRBJ2-7; 9 nucleotides align to TRBD1. This CDR3 is 12 amino acids long. J lost 3 bases, V lost 8 bases, and 2 bases had no gene match. The V gene's germline CDR1 is KGHSH and CDR2 LQKENI. Written as DNA, the CDR3 is TGTGCCAGCCGGACAGGGGACTACGAGCAGTACTTC. Its translation: CASRTGDYEQYF.

This chain uses TRBV6-4 with TRBJ1-1, with D perhaps matching TRBD1 (5 bases). Germline lookup yields CDR1 MRHNA and CDR2 SNTAGT. V was pared by 4 bases and J by 1 base, with 10 bases between. The CDR3 has 14 amino acids. The CDR3 loop is CASSAGGENTEAFF. The DNA for the CDR3 is TGTGCCAGCAGTGCGGGGGGGGAGAACACTGAAGCTTTCTTT.

This clonotype was picked up a small number of times. The chain is built from TRBV5-5 and TRBJ2-1; 7 bases map to TRBD2. J lost 7 bases, V lost 0 bases, and 7 bases had no gene match. The CDR3 loop spans 15 amino acids. CDR1 and CDR2 from the germline V gene are SGHKS and YYEKEE (reference sequence). CDR3 residues: CASSLGGGPTNEQFF. In DNA, the CDR3 is TGTGCCAGCAGCTTGGGGGGGGGACCTACGAATGAGCAGTTCTTC.

The rearrangement joins TRBV29-1 to TRBJ1-1; weak D call: TRBD1 (5 bases). This CDR3 region has 11 residues. CDR1 SQVTM and CDR2 ANQGSEA come from the germline V gene. V was trimmed by 2 bases and J by 7 bases, leaving 8 bases between them. CDR3 loop: CSVERQIEAFF. The CDR3 nucleotides read TGCAGCGTTGAAAGACAGATTGAAGCTTTCTTT.

This clonotype showed up many times. The V call is TRBV7-8, the J call TRBJ1-1; the D is unclear. CDR3 length: 13 residues. CDR1 SGHVS and CDR2 FQNEAQ come from the germline V gene. The V gene lost 5 bases and the J gene lost 7 bases, with 14 bases spanning the gap. CDR3 nucleotide sequence: TGTGCCAGCAGCCTTACCTCTTCGGGTGAAGCTTTCTTT. This codes for CASSLTSSGEAFF.

This clonotype was detected ten times or more. V gene TRBV11-2 combines with J gene TRBJ1-1; possibly TRBD1 for D (6 bases). Trimming took off 0 bases at V and 4 bases at J, with 9 bases between the two ends. The CDR3 contains 14 residues. The germline gives CDR1 SGHAT, CDR2 FQNNGV. CDR3 residues: CASSLEGHFTEAFF. CDR3 DNA: TGTGCCAGCAGCTTAGAGGGACATTTCACTGAAGCTTTCTTT.

The sample holds many counts of this clonotype. The CDR3 DNA reads TGTGCCAGCAGCCTATGGGACAGCATCTACGAGCAGTACTTC. Protein: CASSLWDSIYEQYF. The chain uses TRBV12-3 or TRBV12-4 and TRBJ2-7; 7 bases align to TRBD1. V shed 6 bases and J 3 bases; nucleotides not matched to a gene: 8. The CDR3 is 14 amino acids.

This clonotype was counted at least ten times. The V call is TRBV12-3 or TRBV12-4, the J call TRBJ2-1, with TRBD1 as a possible D gene (5 bases). This CDR3 spans 15 amino acids. Trimming cost V 4 bases and J 1 base, with 11 bases left between them. For the CDR3, the DNA is TGTGCCAGCAGTTCGCAGGGCACGTCCTACAATGAGCAGTTCTTC. Translation: CASSSQGTSYNEQFF.

This clonotype was seen ten or more times. The chain joins TRBV6-9 to TRBJ1-1; D not resolved. The CDR3 has 13 amino acids. Germline loops: CDR1 MNHGY, CDR2 SVAAGI. V lost 2 bases to trimming and J lost 7 bases, with 11 bases between them. CDR3 in amino acids: CASSYDSLVEAFF. The DNA of the CDR3 is TGTGCCAGCAGTTATGATTCCTTAGTTGAAGCTTTCTTT.

This clonotype occurred many times. J is TRBJ1-2 and V is TRBV29-1; unclear D gene. Germline lookup yields CDR1 SQVTM and CDR2 ANQGSEA. Trimming removed 0 bases at V and 2 bases at J, with 7 bases between. CDR3 length equals 13 residues. The CDR3: CSVEEARNYGYTF. DNA of the CDR3: TGCAGCGTTGAAGAGGCCAGGAACTATGGCTACACCTTC.

This clonotype has a handful of counts. The V and J genes are TRBV5-4 and TRBJ1-1, with D perhaps TRBD1 (6 bases). The ends were cut back, 4 bases at V and 0 bases at J, with 16 bases in the middle. The CDR3 is 16 residues long. The germline V gene encodes CDR1 SGHNT and CDR2 YYREEE (reference sequence). The CDR3 reads CASSRVQGGLNTEAFF. The DNA for the CDR3 is TGTGCCAGCAGCCGTGTACAGGGAGGTTTGAACACTGAAGCTTTCTTT.

Ten or more counts support this clonotype. The chain uses TRBV7-9 and TRBJ1-5, with D maybe TRBD1 (5 bases). The CDR3 spans 14 residues. Germline lookup yields CDR1 SEHNR and CDR2 FQNEAQ (reference sequence). Trimming removed 8 bases from V and 3 bases from J, with 14 bases in between. In DNA form, the CDR3 reads TGTGCCAGCGGCTCCGGACACCTCAATCAGCCCCAGCATTTT. Translated: CASGSGHLNQPQHF. Supplemented by reference TRBV7-9 and TRBJ1-5, the full variable domain reads DTGVSQNPRHKITKRGQNVTFRCDPISEHNRLYWYRQTLGQGPEFLTYFQNEAQLEKSRLLSDRFSAERPKGSFSTLEIQRTEQGDSAMYLCASGSGHLNQPQHFGDGTRLSIL.

This chain links TRBV9 with TRBJ2-2; D may be TRBD1 (6 bases). The V and J ends lost 0 bases and 6 bases respectively, with 9 bases between them. Germline lookup yields CDR1 SGDLS and CDR2 YYNGEE. This CDR3 contains 14 residues. The CDR3 sequence is CASSVVQGPGELFF. The CDR3 DNA sequence: TGTGCCAGCAGCGTAGTACAGGGCCCCGGGGAGCTGTTTTTT.

This clonotype was seen repeatedly, ten times or more. CDR3 protein: CASSLGDSPLHF. The CDR3 bases are TGTGCCAGCAGTTTGGGGGATTCACCCCTCCACTTT. The genes are TRBV28 and TRBJ1-6; tentatively, D is TRBD1 (5 bases). This CDR3 spans 12 amino acids. With 3 bases removed from V and 8 bases from J, the gap between germline ends came to 5 bases. Germline lookup yields CDR1 MDHEN and CDR2 SYDVKM.

This clonotype has ten or more counts. The chain employs TRBV12-3 or TRBV12-4 and TRBJ2-2; 8 positions match TRBD2. CDR3 length: 15 residues. Trimming cost V 3 bases and J 6 bases; bases outside gene matches: 6. CDR3 region: CASSFDGGAAGELFF. CDR3 in DNA: TGTGCCAGCAGTTTCGACGGGGGGGCGGCCGGGGAGCTGTTTTTT.

There are a few counts of this clonotype. The chain uses TRBV7-6 and TRBJ2-2; 7 nucleotides agree with TRBD1. Germline V gene sequence: CDR1 SGHVS, CDR2 FNYEAQ. Trimming took 5 bases from V and 1 from J; bases not matched to a gene: 7. The CDR3 is made up of 16 amino acids. CDR3 bases: TGTGCCAGCAGCCCAAAACAGGGGATGAACACCGGGGAGCTGTTTTTT. Translating gives CASSPKQGMNTGELFF. The full variable domain, its missing parts supplied by reference TRBV7-6 and TRBJ2-2, is GAGVSQSPRYKVTKRGQDVALRCDPISGHVSLYWYRQALGQGPEFLTYFNYEAQQDKSGLPNDRFSAERPEGSISTLTIQRTEQRDSAMYRCASSPKQGMNTGELFFGEGSRLTVL.

This clonotype occurred a few times. Given a much more abundant clone one base away, this may be a read error. This rearrangement joins TRBV7-8 to TRBJ2-1; 7 nucleotides agree with TRBD2. The CDR3 is 16 amino acids. Per germline, CDR1 SGHVS and CDR2 FQNEAQ. CDR3 in DNA: TGTGCCGGCAGCCCGCTGGGGTGGGGGGGTTACAATGAGCAGTTCTTC. Protein: CAGSPLGWGGYNEQFF.

This clonotype has more than one count but fewer than ten. The gene calls are TRBV28 and TRBJ2-7, with D perhaps matching TRBD1 or TRBD2 (6 bases each). This CDR3 comprises 14 residues. The V gene's germline CDR1 is MDHEN and CDR2 SYDVKM. Trimming removed 4 bases at V and 3 bases at J, with 13 bases between. CDR3 nucleotide sequence: TGTGCCAGCAGTTATCGGGGGCGAAACTACGAGCAGTACTTC. Translating it yields CASSYRGRNYEQYF.

At least ten counts were recorded for this clonotype. The chain combines TRBV18 with TRBJ2-1; 8 positions match TRBD1. Trimming removed 3 bases from V and 6 bases from J; junction bases left unmatched: 1. This CDR3 contains 13 residues. From germline, CDR1 is KGHSH and CDR2 LQKENI. The DNA for the CDR3 is TGTGCCAGCTCACCGACAGGGGTCAATGAGCAGTTCTTC. Its translation: CASSPTGVNEQFF.

This clonotype was seen at least ten times. The rearrangement uses TRBV19 and TRBJ2-1; tentative D call: TRBD2 (6 bases). CDR3 size: 17 residues. Per the germline V gene, CDR1 is LNHDA and CDR2 is SQIVND (reference sequence). Trimming took off 5 bases at V and 5 bases at J, with 22 bases between the two ends. The CDR3 region is CASSPILGGRSDNEQFF. CDR3 DNA: TGTGCCAGTAGTCCAATCTTGGGAGGCCGGTCTGACAATGAGCAGTTCTTC.

This clonotype has at least ten counts. The chain carries TRBV27 and TRBJ2-7; TRBD2 matches 13 bases. Germline CDR1 is MNHEY and CDR2 is SMNVEV (reference sequence). The CDR3 loop spans 17 amino acids. V shed 6 bases, J shed 1 base, and the junction held 9 bases outside the gene matches. CDR3 amino acids: CASRGLAGSLGSYEQYF. The CDR3, as DNA: TGTGCCAGCAGGGGACTAGCGGGGAGTTTGGGGTCCTACGAGCAGTACTTC.

The sample holds many counts of this clonotype. The chain has TRBV19 and TRBJ2-3; 7 bases agree with TRBD2. The CDR3 contains 16 residues. J lost 0 bases, V lost 5 bases, and 8 bases had no gene match. CDR1 and CDR2 from the germline V gene are LNHDA and SQIVND (reference sequence). The CDR3 region has the DNA TGTGCCAGTAGTTTCCTAGCGGCCGCTAGCACAGATACGCAGTATTTT. The encoded protein is CASSFLAAASTDTQYF.

This clonotype turned up a few times. The chain joins TRBV28 to TRBJ1-1; D not certain. Trimming pared 5 bases from V and 6 bases from J, leaving 22 bases between. This CDR3 spans 16 amino acids. In germline, CDR1 is MDHEN, CDR2 SYDVKM. CDR3 region: CASSPYSSAKAPEAFF. In nucleotides, the CDR3 is TGTGCCAGCAGTCCCTACAGTTCCGCCAAGGCCCCTGAAGCTTTCTTT.